The 3 T cell receptor beta chains below come from one sample, sequenced in a study of T cell repertoires in cytomegalovirus infection. TCRdb recomputed calls from the reads with MiXCR, one row per CDR3 protein. The repertoire holds 680,000 or so distinct CDR3 sequences, about 30% seen once, with 15% to 20% in the top ten. Their specific antigens are unknown. The sequencing used cultured PBMCs, collected from culture after CMV antigen stimulation. The receptors here all came from a human donor in good health (CMV status not recorded). Some clones in this sample may be carry-over from other donors' samples.

J is TRBJ1-4 and V is TRBV2; no definite D call. The germline CDR1 and CDR2 sequences are SNHLY and FYNNEI. Trimming left V 6 bases short and J 4 bases short, with 6 bases between. This CDR3 region has 12 residues. Here the CDR3 reads CASSLFNEKLFF. As DNA, the CDR3 is TGTGCCAGCAGCCTATTTAATGAAAAACTGTTTTTT.

J is TRBJ2-7 and V is TRBV28; 10 bases are a match to TRBD1. This CDR3 contains 16 residues. The J segment lost 1 base and the V segment lost 7 bases, leaving 10 bases of the junction unmatched. The germline gives CDR1 MDHEN, CDR2 SYDVKM. The CDR3: CASTMGGQGNSYEQYF. The CDR3 DNA sequence: TGTGCCAGCACCATGGGGGGACAGGGGAATTCCTACGAGCAGTACTTC.

This chain joins TRBV7-2 and TRBJ2-7; TRBD1 or TRBD2 may be the D gene (5 bases each). Trimming removed 2 bases from V and 0 bases from J, with 14 bases in between. The CDR3 contains 16 residues. The germline gives CDR1 SGHTA, CDR2 FQGNSA. CDR3 DNA: TGTGCCAGCAGCTTAAGGTCCGAGGGGCGCTCCTACGAGCAGTACTTC. This encodes CASSLRSEGRSYEQYF.